This record concerns one T cell receptor beta chain sequence. This clone's antigen is unknown. No much larger clone is present one base from it, and per-base qualities are unavailable. These data belong to a study of Tregs in tolerant kidney transplant recipients (dated by TCRdb to about 2019). With regard to the full study: The study used TCRbeta sequencing to identify donor-specific regulatory T cells before combined kidney and bone marrow transplantation, then tracked those cells after transplant. TCRbeta repertoire sequencing was used in a few healthy controls to compare several methods for expanding Tregs specific for an allogeneic donor. Broader findings and caveats from the paper: Because the study included only a small number of patients, the results must be confirmed in larger populations and under other immunosuppression protocols. Biological reproducibility was not examined directly, but technical replication error appeared to be minimal. The most biologically relevant and donor-specific TCRbeta repertoire appeared to be identified by expanding Tregs with activated donor B cells.

Thawed PBMCs were FACS-sorted into unstimulated Tregs (CD4+CD25+CD127-), CD4+ non-Tregs (CD4+CD25-), CD4 cells and CD8 cells. Prior to Treg sorting, thawed PBMCs were rested overnight with 200 IU/ml IL-2 at 37 degrees C. Healthy control blood came either as purchased buffy coats or from healthy volunteers. Healthy control blood was processed by Ficoll density gradient to PBMCs and cryopreserved; patient PBMCs were collected before and after transplant. For TCRbeta CDR3 sequencing, genomic DNA from the sorted cells was extracted using the QIAGEN DNeasy Blood and Tissue Kit. High-throughput TCRbeta CDR3 sequencing, including PCR amplification with bias correction and internal controls, was performed commercially through immunoSEQ. On the study's bioinformatics: Unique productive TCRbeta sequences were defined by CDR3 nucleotide sequence where primers matched, otherwise by CDR3 amino acid sequence with Vbeta and Jbeta genes. Sorting error was corrected by removing sequences shared between sorted populations at a frequency ratio of 2:1 or less, and the remaining shared sequences were assigned to the higher population. Donor-reactive sequences were defined as at least 5-fold expanded in CFSE-low cells versus unstimulated cells, with frequency of at least 0.01% in CFSE-low cells. Jensen-Shannon divergence, calculated on the top 100 TCRbeta sequences ranked by frequency, was used to quantify repertoire divergence. For any sample with multiple sequencing runs, sorting error was corrected in each run separately before the runs were pooled. Held by TCRdb, this immuneACCESS table contains in-frame sequences only and omits some clones. Under half of the omission traces to an unresolved V gene where checked; the cause of the rest is unknown. From that table come the V and J calls and clone size; the DNA was used to work out D and trimming. The sample has 50,000 or so clones on record, about 90% of them singletons. The ten largest clones represent 0.6% to 0.7% of the sample.

Relative to germline, V is 0 bases shorter and J is 7 bases shorter, with 12 bases between their ends. The CDR3, cysteine through phenylalanine, is 14 amino acids long. The kept DNA is CDR3 alone, 42 bases in frame from the first base. The germline V gene encodes CDR1 MNHEY and CDR2 SVGAGI. This sequence uses TRBV6-5 and TRBJ1-2, with a tentative D gene TRBD1 over 6 matching bases. The sequence came from a human donor in good health. What was sequenced was Tregs from blood. The CDR3 protein sequence reads: CASSYSGTFSGYTF. The DNA sequence is given as TGTGCCAGCAGTTACTCCGGGACATTTTCTGGCTACACCTTC.